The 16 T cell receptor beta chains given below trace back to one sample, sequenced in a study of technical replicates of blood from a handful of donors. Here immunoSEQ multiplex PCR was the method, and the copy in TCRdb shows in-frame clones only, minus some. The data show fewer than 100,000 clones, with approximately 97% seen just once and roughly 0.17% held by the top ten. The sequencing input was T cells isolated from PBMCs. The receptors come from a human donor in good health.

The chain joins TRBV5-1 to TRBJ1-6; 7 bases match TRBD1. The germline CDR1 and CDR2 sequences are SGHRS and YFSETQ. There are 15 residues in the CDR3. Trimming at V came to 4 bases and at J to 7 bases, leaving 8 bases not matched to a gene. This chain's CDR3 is CASSPVRDRNSPLHF. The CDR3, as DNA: TGCGCCAGCAGCCCGGTCCGGGACAGAAATTCACCCCTCCACTTT. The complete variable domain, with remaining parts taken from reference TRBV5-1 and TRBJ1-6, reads KAGVTQTPRYLIKTRGQQVTLSCSPISGHRSVSWYQQTPGQGLQFLFEYFSETQRNKGNFPGRFSGRQFSNSRSEMNVSTLELGDSALYLCASSPVRDRNSPLHFGNGTRLTVT.

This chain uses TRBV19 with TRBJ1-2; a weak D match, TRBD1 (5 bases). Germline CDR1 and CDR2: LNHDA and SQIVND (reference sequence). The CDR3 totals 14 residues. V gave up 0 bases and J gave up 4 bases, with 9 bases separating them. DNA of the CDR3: TGTGCCAGTAGTATAGATCAAGGGGCCTATGGCTACACCTTC. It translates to CASSIDQGAYGYTF.

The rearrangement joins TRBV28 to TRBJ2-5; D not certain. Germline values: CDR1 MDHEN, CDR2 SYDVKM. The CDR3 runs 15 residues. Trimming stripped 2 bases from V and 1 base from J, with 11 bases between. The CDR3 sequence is CASSLGRHSQETQYF. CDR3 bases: TGTGCCAGCAGTTTAGGAAGACACTCCCAAGAGACCCAGTACTTC.

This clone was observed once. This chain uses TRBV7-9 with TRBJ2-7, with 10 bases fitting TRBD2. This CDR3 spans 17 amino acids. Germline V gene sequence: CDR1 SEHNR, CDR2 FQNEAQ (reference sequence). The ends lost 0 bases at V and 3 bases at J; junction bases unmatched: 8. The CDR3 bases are TGTGCCAGCAGCTTAGCGACGCTAGCGGGAGTAATCTACGAGCAGTACTTC. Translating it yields CASSLATLAGVIYEQYF. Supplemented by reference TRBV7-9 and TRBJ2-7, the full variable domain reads DTGVSQNPRHKITKRGQNVTFRCDPISEHNRLYWYRQTLGQGPEFLTYFQNEAQLEKSRLLSDRFSAERPKGSFSTLEIQRTEQGDSAMYLCASSLATLAGVIYEQYFGPGTRLTVT.

The CDR3 is CASSHGQGGETQYF. CDR3 DNA: TGTGCCAGCAGCCACGGACAGGGAGGAGAGACCCAGTACTTC. The genes are TRBV11-1 and TRBJ2-5; 8 positions match TRBD1. V trimming: 5 bases; J trimming: 4 bases; junction bases outside the gene matches: 6. This CDR3 is 14 amino acids long. CDR1 and CDR2 (germline): SGHAT, FQDESV (reference sequence).

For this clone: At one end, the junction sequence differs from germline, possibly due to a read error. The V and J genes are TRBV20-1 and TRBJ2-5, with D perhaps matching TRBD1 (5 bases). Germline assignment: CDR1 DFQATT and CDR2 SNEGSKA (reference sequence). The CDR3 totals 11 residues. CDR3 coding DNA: TGTGGGCTAGGGGATCAAGAGACCCAGTACTTC. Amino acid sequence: CGLGDQETQYF.

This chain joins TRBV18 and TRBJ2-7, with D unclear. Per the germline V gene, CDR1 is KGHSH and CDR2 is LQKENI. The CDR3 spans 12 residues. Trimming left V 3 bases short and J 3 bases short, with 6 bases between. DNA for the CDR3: TGTGCCAGCTCACCGGCGGACTACGAGCAGTACTTC. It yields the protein CASSPADYEQYF.

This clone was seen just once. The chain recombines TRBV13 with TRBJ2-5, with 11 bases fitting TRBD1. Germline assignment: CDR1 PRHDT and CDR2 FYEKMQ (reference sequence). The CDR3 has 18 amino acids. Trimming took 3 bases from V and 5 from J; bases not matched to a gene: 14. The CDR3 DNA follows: TGTGCCAGCAGCTTCGAGGACAGGGGGCAGGGGGCGAGTGAGACCCAGTACTTC. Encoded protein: CASSFEDRGQGASETQYF.

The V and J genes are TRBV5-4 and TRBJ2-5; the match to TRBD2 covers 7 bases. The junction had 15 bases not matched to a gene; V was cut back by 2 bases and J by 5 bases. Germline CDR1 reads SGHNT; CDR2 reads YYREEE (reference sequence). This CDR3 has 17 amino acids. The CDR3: CASSFGDRAGAGETQYF. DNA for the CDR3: TGTGCCAGCAGCTTTGGGGATAGGGCGGGAGCAGGGGAGACCCAGTACTTC. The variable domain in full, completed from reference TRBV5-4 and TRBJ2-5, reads ETGVTQSPTHLIKTRGQQVTLRCSSQSGHNTVSWYQQALGQGPQFIFQYYREEENGRGNFPPRFSGLQFPNYSSELNVNALELDDSALYLCASSFGDRAGAGETQYFGPGTRLLVL.

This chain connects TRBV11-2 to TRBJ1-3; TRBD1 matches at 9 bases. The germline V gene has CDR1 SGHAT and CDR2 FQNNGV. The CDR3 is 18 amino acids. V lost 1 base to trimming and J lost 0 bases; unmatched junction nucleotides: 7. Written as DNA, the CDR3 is TGTGCCAGCAGCTTAGTCGGACAGGGGTACTACTCTGGAAACACCATATATTTT. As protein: CASSLVGQGYYSGNTIYF. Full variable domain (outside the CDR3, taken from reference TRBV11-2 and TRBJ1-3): EAGVAQSPRYKIIEKRQSVAFWCNPISGHATLYWYQQILGQGPKLLIQFQNNGVVDDSQLPKDRFSAERLKGVDSTLKIQPAKLEDSAVYLCASSLVGQGYYSGNTIYFGEGSWLTVV.

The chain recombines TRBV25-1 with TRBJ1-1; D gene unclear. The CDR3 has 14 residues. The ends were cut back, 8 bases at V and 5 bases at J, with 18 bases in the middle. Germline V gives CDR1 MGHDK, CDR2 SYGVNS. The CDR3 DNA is TGTGCCAGCGCCCCTGAATATGTCGGGACTGAAGCTTTCTTT. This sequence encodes CASAPEYVGTEAFF.

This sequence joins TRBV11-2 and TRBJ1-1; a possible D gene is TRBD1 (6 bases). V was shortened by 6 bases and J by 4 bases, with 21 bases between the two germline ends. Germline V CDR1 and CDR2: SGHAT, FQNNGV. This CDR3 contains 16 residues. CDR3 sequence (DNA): TGTGCCAGCAGTCCTCGAACAGGGAGAACAGGCACTGAAGCTTTCTTT. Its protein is CASSPRTGRTGTEAFF.

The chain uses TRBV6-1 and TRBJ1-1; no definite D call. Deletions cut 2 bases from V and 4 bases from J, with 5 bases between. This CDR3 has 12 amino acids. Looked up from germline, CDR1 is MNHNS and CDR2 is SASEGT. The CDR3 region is CASSERGTEAFF. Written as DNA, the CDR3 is TGTGCCAGCAGTGAACGGGGCACTGAAGCTTTCTTT.

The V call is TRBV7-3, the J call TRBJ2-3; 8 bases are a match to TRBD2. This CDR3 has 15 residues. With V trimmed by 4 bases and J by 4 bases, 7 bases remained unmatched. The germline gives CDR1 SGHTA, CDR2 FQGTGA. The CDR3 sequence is CASSSTGGPPDTQYF. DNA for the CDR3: TGTGCCAGCAGCTCAACGGGGGGGCCCCCAGATACGCAGTATTTT.

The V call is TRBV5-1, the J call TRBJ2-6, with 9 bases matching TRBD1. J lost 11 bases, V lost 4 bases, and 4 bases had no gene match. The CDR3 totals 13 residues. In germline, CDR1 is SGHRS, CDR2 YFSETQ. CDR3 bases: TGCGCCAGCAGCAGGGGACAGGGAGACGTCCTGACTTTC. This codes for CASSRGQGDVLTF.

The CDR3 DNA is TGTGCCAGCAGCCTTTACAGGGGGCCGGGGACTGAAGCTTTCTTT. Protein sequence: CASSLYRGPGTEAFF. The rearrangement links TRBV11-2 to TRBJ1-1, with 9 nucleotides matching TRBD1. Germline-derived CDR1 and CDR2 are SGHAT and FQNNGV. The ends lost 5 bases at V and 5 bases at J; junction bases unmatched: 9. The CDR3 spans 15 residues.